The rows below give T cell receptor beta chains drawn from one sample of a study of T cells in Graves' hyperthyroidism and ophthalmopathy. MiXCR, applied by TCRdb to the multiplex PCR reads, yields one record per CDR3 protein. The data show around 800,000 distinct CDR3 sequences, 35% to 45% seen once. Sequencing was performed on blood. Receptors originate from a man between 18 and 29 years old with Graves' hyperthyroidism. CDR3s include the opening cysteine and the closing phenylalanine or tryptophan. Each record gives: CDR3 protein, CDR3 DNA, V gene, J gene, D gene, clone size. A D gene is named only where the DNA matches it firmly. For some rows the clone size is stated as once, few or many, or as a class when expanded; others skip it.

cdr3_aa: CSVEEGTAYSHTEAFF
cdr3_nt: TGCAGCGTTGAAGAGGGGACAGCTTACTCTCACACTGAAGCTTTCTTT
v_call: TRBV29-1
j_call: TRBJ1-1
d_call: TRBD1
clone_size: many

cdr3_aa: CASRPGQAGNTIYF
cdr3_nt: TGTGCCAGCAGGCCGGGACAGGCGGGAAACACCATATATTTT
v_call: TRBV6-5
j_call: TRBJ1-3
d_call: TRBD1
clone_size: many

cdr3_aa: CASSLGPSLQETQYF
cdr3_nt: TGTGCCAGCAGCCTCGGCCCCTCCCTCCAAGAGACCCAGTACTTC
v_call: TRBV5-6
j_call: TRBJ2-5
d_call: NA
clone_size: NA

cdr3_aa: CASSRAEQGYEQYF
cdr3_nt: TGCGCCAGCAGCCGGGCGGAACAGGGCTACGAGCAGTACTTC
v_call: TRBV4-1
j_call: TRBJ2-7
d_call: NA
clone_size: few

cdr3_aa: CASSLLGHKNTEAFF
cdr3_nt: TGTGCCAGCAGCTTACTGGGACATAAGAACACTGAAGCTTTCTTT
v_call: TRBV7-2
j_call: TRBJ1-1
d_call: NA
clone_size: NA

cdr3_aa: CASSLSGAVTGELFF
cdr3_nt: TGTGCCAGCAGTCTTTCGGGGGCCGTCACCGGGGAGCTGTTTTTT
v_call: TRBV6-5
j_call: TRBJ2-2
d_call: NA
clone_size: NA

cdr3_aa: CASSPPTGTVSNQPQHF
cdr3_nt: TGTGCCAGTAGCCCTCCAACCGGGACAGTTAGCAATCAGCCCCAGCATTTT
v_call: TRBV19
j_call: TRBJ1-5
d_call: TRBD1
clone_size: few

cdr3_aa: CASSEAWTGGYEQYF
cdr3_nt: TGTGCCAGCAGTGAAGCGTGGACAGGGGGTTACGAGCAGTACTTC
v_call: TRBV6-1
j_call: TRBJ2-7
d_call: TRBD1
clone_size: NA

cdr3_aa: CASSPQDGLEQYF
cdr3_nt: TGTGCCAGCAGCCCCCAGGACGGTTTAGAGCAGTACTTC
v_call: TRBV7-8
j_call: TRBJ2-7
d_call: NA
clone_size: few

cdr3_aa: CATLGALGTQPQHF
cdr3_nt: TGTGCCACCCTAGGCGCCCTGGGGACTCAGCCCCAGCATTTT
v_call: TRBV10-3
j_call: TRBJ1-5
d_call: NA
clone_size: few

cdr3_aa: CSAFPPAGGGETQYF
cdr3_nt: TGCAGTGCTTTCCCCCCAGCGGGAGGTGGGGAGACCCAGTACTTC
v_call: TRBV20-1
j_call: TRBJ2-5
d_call: TRBD2
clone_size: NA

cdr3_aa: CASSPTPGELFF
cdr3_nt: TGTGCCAGCAGCCCGACCCCCGGGGAGCTGTTTTTT
v_call: TRBV11-3
j_call: TRBJ2-2
d_call: NA
clone_size: few

cdr3_aa: CASSGGPGDEQYF
cdr3_nt: TGTGCCAGCAGTGGAGGGCCCGGGGACGAGCAGTACTTC
v_call: TRBV2
j_call: TRBJ2-7
d_call: NA
clone_size: NA

cdr3_aa: CASSDPPGHGLYEQYF
cdr3_nt: TGTGCCAGCAGTGATCCACCGGGACATGGACTCTACGAGCAGTACTTC
v_call: TRBV6-1
j_call: TRBJ2-7
d_call: NA
clone_size: NA

cdr3_aa: CASSLGRQSNSPLHF
cdr3_nt: TGTGCCAGCAGCTTAGGCCGCCAGTCAAATTCACCCCTCCACTTT
v_call: TRBV13
j_call: TRBJ1-6
d_call: NA
clone_size: NA

cdr3_aa: CASSRGGTGGGTGELFF
cdr3_nt: TGTGCCAGCAGCCGAGGAGGGACAGGGGGAGGCACCGGGGAGCTGTTTTTT
v_call: TRBV7-9
j_call: TRBJ2-2
d_call: TRBD1
clone_size: few

cdr3_aa: CSVPGQGYEKLFF
cdr3_nt: TGCAGTGTTCCGGGACAGGGTTATGAAAAACTGTTTTTT
v_call: TRBV20-1
j_call: TRBJ1-4
d_call: TRBD1
clone_size: many

cdr3_aa: CSAKTPSYEQYF
cdr3_nt: TGCAGTGCTAAGACACCCTCCTACGAGCAGTACTTC
v_call: TRBV20-1
j_call: TRBJ2-7
d_call: NA
clone_size: NA

cdr3_aa: CATDRSETGEYTEAFF
cdr3_nt: TGTGCCACTGACCGTTCTGAGACAGGGGAATACACTGAAGCTTTCTTT
v_call: TRBV2
j_call: TRBJ1-1
d_call: TRBD1
clone_size: few

cdr3_aa: CASSFLAADGEKLFF
cdr3_nt: TGTGCCAGCAGTTTTTTGGCCGCCGACGGTGAAAAACTGTTTTTT
v_call: TRBV12-3/TRBV12-4
j_call: TRBJ1-4
d_call: NA
clone_size: NA

cdr3_aa: CSVRTGYSGANVLTF
cdr3_nt: TGCAGCGTCAGAACTGGGTACTCTGGGGCCAACGTCCTGACTTTC
v_call: TRBV29-1
j_call: TRBJ2-6
d_call: NA
clone_size: many

cdr3_aa: CATSRDVGTGESPLHF
cdr3_nt: TGTGCCACCAGCAGAGATGTGGGAACCGGGGAGTCACCCCTCCACTTT
v_call: TRBV15
j_call: TRBJ1-6
d_call: NA
clone_size: many

cdr3_aa: CSATGVNTGELFF
cdr3_nt: TGCAGCGCTACAGGGGTGAACACCGGGGAGCTGTTTTTT
v_call: TRBV29-1
j_call: TRBJ2-2
d_call: TRBD1
clone_size: many

cdr3_aa: CASSYSVGDSETQYF
cdr3_nt: TGTGCCAGCAGTTATTCTGTGGGGGACAGTGAGACCCAGTACTTC
v_call: TRBV6-5
j_call: TRBJ2-5
d_call: TRBD1
clone_size: few

cdr3_aa: CAIGTGGEGTEAFF
cdr3_nt: TGTGCCATCGGAACAGGGGGCGAGGGCACTGAAGCTTTCTTT
v_call: TRBV10-3
j_call: TRBJ1-1
d_call: TRBD1
clone_size: many

cdr3_aa: CASSEYFGQGTTGELFF
cdr3_nt: TGTGCCAGCAGTGAATATTTCGGACAGGGGACCACCGGGGAGCTGTTTTTT
v_call: TRBV25-1
j_call: TRBJ2-2
d_call: TRBD1
clone_size: few

cdr3_aa: CASSTGGEQYF
cdr3_nt: TGTGCCAGTAGTACGGGGGGCGAGCAGTACTTC
v_call: TRBV19
j_call: TRBJ2-7
d_call: TRBD2
clone_size: many

cdr3_aa: CASSLSGTPYQETQYF
cdr3_nt: TGTGCCAGCAGCTTGAGCGGGACCCCTTACCAAGAGACCCAGTACTTC
v_call: TRBV7-3
j_call: TRBJ2-5
d_call: TRBD2
clone_size: NA

cdr3_aa: CASSEKRYSNQPQHF
cdr3_nt: TGTGCCAGCAGTGAGAAGCGTTATAGCAATCAGCCCCAGCATTTT
v_call: TRBV6-1
j_call: TRBJ1-5
d_call: NA
clone_size: NA

cdr3_aa: CASSPGGKSYEQYF
cdr3_nt: TGTGCCAGCAGCCCCGGGGGGAAGAGCTACGAGCAGTACTTC
v_call: TRBV7-9
j_call: TRBJ2-7
d_call: TRBD2
clone_size: NA

cdr3_aa: CASSSIAGNSPLHF
cdr3_nt: TGTGCCAGCAGCTCGATCGCCGGGAATTCACCCCTCCACTTT
v_call: TRBV7-9
j_call: TRBJ1-6
d_call: NA
clone_size: NA

cdr3_aa: CSARDPRRSYEQYF
cdr3_nt: TGCAGTGCTAGAGATCCGCGGCGCTCCTACGAGCAGTACTTC
v_call: TRBV20-1
j_call: TRBJ2-7
d_call: NA
clone_size: NA

cdr3_aa: CASSFPSGIDGETQYF
cdr3_nt: TGTGCCAGCAGCTTTCCTAGCGGGATTGATGGAGAGACCCAGTACTTC
v_call: TRBV5-4
j_call: TRBJ2-5
d_call: TRBD2
clone_size: NA

cdr3_aa: CASSPGQGIEQYF
cdr3_nt: TGTGCCAGCAGCCCGGGACAGGGGATCGAGCAGTACTTC
v_call: TRBV14
j_call: TRBJ2-7
d_call: TRBD1
clone_size: many

cdr3_aa: CSAVDSVSPRYSNQPQHF
cdr3_nt: TGCAGTGCTGTCGACAGCGTGTCACCCCGTTATAGCAATCAGCCCCAGCATTTT
v_call: TRBV20-1
j_call: TRBJ1-5
d_call: NA
clone_size: NA

cdr3_aa: CASSPYENYGYTF
cdr3_nt: TGTGCCAGCAGCCCATATGAGAACTATGGCTACACCTTC
v_call: TRBV6-1
j_call: TRBJ1-2
d_call: NA
clone_size: NA

cdr3_aa: CSVSLNRDVYTIYF
cdr3_nt: TGCAGCGTTTCGCTTAACCGGGACGTGTACACCATATATTTT
v_call: TRBV29-1
j_call: TRBJ1-3
d_call: NA
clone_size: NA

cdr3_aa: CASSGPAQYF
cdr3_nt: TGTGCCAGCAGTGGACCGGCCCAGTACTTC
v_call: TRBV2
j_call: TRBJ2-5
d_call: NA
clone_size: many

cdr3_aa: CGSSDYGRGYSPLHF
cdr3_nt: TGTGGCAGCAGTGATTACGGCAGGGGTTATTCACCCCTCCACTTT
v_call: TRBV25-1
j_call: TRBJ1-6
d_call: NA
clone_size: NA

cdr3_aa: CASSIGGISYEQYF
cdr3_nt: TGTGCCAGTAGTATAGGTGGGATCTCCTACGAGCAGTACTTC
v_call: TRBV19
j_call: TRBJ2-7
d_call: NA
clone_size: few

cdr3_aa: CASSLERKVWDGYTF
cdr3_nt: TGTGCCAGCAGTCTAGAGAGGAAGGTCTGGGATGGCTACACCTTC
v_call: TRBV2
j_call: TRBJ1-2
d_call: NA
clone_size: NA

cdr3_aa: CATSRETVMNTEAFF
cdr3_nt: TGTGCCACCAGCAGAGAGACGGTGATGAACACTGAAGCTTTCTTT
v_call: TRBV15
j_call: TRBJ1-1
d_call: NA
clone_size: many

cdr3_aa: CASSVGQSYGYTF
cdr3_nt: TGTGCCAGCAGTGTAGGCCAGTCCTATGGCTACACCTTC
v_call: TRBV2
j_call: TRBJ1-2
d_call: NA
clone_size: few

cdr3_aa: CASSMGQSTYEQYF
cdr3_nt: TGTGCCAGTAGTATGGGACAGTCTACCTACGAGCAGTACTTC
v_call: TRBV19
j_call: TRBJ2-7
d_call: TRBD1
clone_size: few

cdr3_aa: CASSLGRTDEQYF
cdr3_nt: TGTGCCAGCAGTTTGGGTCGGACGGACGAGCAGTACTTC
v_call: TRBV12-3/TRBV12-4
j_call: TRBJ2-7
d_call: NA
clone_size: NA

cdr3_aa: CASSLGLGANVLTF
cdr3_nt: TGTGCCAGCAGTCTAGGGCTCGGGGCCAACGTCCTGACTTTC
v_call: TRBV5-1
j_call: TRBJ2-6
d_call: NA
clone_size: many

cdr3_aa: CSAGPSSEAFF
cdr3_nt: TGCAGCGCGGGACCAAGCTCTGAAGCTTTCTTT
v_call: TRBV29-1
j_call: TRBJ1-1
d_call: NA
clone_size: NA